A single sample is the source of the 12 T cell receptor beta chains below, sequenced in a study of metastatic and nonmetastatic thyroid tumors. All patients were untreated before thyroid surgery. TCRdb re-clonotyped the PCR reads via MiXCR. In the table there are 15,000 to 20,000 clones, 29% of which are singletons. The source material was tumor tissue. Every receptor here comes from a female donor with papillary thyroid cancer or a benign thyroid nodule (not recorded which). Some clones in this sample may be carry-over from other donors' samples.

This clone was seen at least ten times. The J gene is TRBJ1-3, the V gene TRBV4-1; D gene uncertain. Germline CDR1 reads MGHRA; CDR2 reads YSYEKL. V was shortened by 0 bases and J by 3 bases, with 6 bases between the two germline ends. The CDR3 consists of 14 residues. The CDR3 DNA is TGCGCCAGCAGCCAAGATAGATTTGGAAACACCATATATTTT. Its protein product is CASSQDRFGNTIYF.

This clone is judged medium-sized (0.01 to 0.1%). V is TRBV7-9 and J is TRBJ2-2; D is uncertain. Trimming took 5 bases from V and 0 from J, leaving 10 bases between them. Per germline, CDR1 SEHNR and CDR2 FQNEAQ (reference sequence). The CDR3 contains 15 residues. As DNA, the CDR3 is TGTGCCAGCAGCCTCTGGTACGCGAACACCGGGGAGCTGTTTTTT. Translation gives CASSLWYANTGELFF. Based on the CDR3 plus reference TRBV7-9 and TRBJ2-2, the full variable domain is DTGVSQNPRHKITKRGQNVTFRCDPISEHNRLYWYRQTLGQGPEFLTYFQNEAQLEKSRLLSDRFSAERPKGSFSTLEIQRTEQGDSAMYLCASSLWYANTGELFFGEGSRLTVL.

By share, this clone ranks as medium-sized. CDR3 in amino acids: CASRGTGTGELFF. The CDR3 coding sequence is TGTGCCAGCAGGGGGACAGGGACCGGGGAGCTGTTTTTT. This sequence joins TRBV6-2 or TRBV6-3 and TRBJ2-2; 9 bases align to TRBD1. This CDR3 is built from 13 residues. Trimming at V came to 6 bases and at J to 5 bases, leaving 1 base not matched to a gene. Germline V gene lookup returns CDR1 MNHEY and CDR2 SVGEGT.

The chain uses TRBV9 and TRBJ2-3; D might be TRBD2 (6 bases). Looked up from germline, CDR1 is SGDLS and CDR2 is YYNGEE. The CDR3 has 14 residues. The V end lost 0 bases, the J end lost 5 bases, and 10 bases lay between the germline ends. DNA of the CDR3: TGTGCCAGCAGCGTAGACGGGAGCGAAGATACGCAGTATTTT. It yields the protein CASSVDGSEDTQYF.

By sample fraction, this clone is medium-sized. V usage is TRBV7-2 and J usage is TRBJ2-7; 7 bases are shared with TRBD1. The V segment lost 2 bases and the J segment 3 bases; nucleotides outside the gene matches: 1. The CDR3 is made up of 13 amino acids. Germline CDR1 and CDR2: SGHTA and FQGNSA. This CDR3 reads CASSLRTGYEQYF. As DNA, the CDR3 is TGTGCCAGCAGCTTACGGACAGGCTACGAGCAGTACTTC.

In this sample, this clone turned up a few times. The rearrangement uses TRBV7-2 and TRBJ1-2, with D perhaps matching TRBD1 (6 bases). This CDR3 is 15 amino acids long. The germline V and J ends were trimmed by 0 bases and 2 bases, with 10 bases remaining between them. Germline CDR1 is SGHTA and CDR2 is FQGNSA. The CDR3 DNA follows: TGTGCCAGCAGCTTAGCCGGGGGCGGCAACTATGGCTACACCTTC. Protein product: CASSLAGGGNYGYTF.

This clone has a handful of counts. This chain links TRBV12-3 or TRBV12-4 with TRBJ2-3, with D unresolved. Deletions cut 4 bases from V and 4 bases from J, with 9 bases between. The length of the CDR3 is 13 residues. The CDR3 loop is CASSYTSADTQYF. DNA of the CDR3: TGTGCCAGCAGTTATACCTCGGCAGATACGCAGTATTTT.

This clone was detected a few times. The chain has TRBV6-1 and TRBJ1-6; a possible D gene is TRBD1 (6 bases). V dropped 8 bases and J dropped 8 bases, with 13 bases sitting between them. This CDR3 comprises 13 residues. Germline V gives CDR1 MNHNS, CDR2 SASEGT. The CDR3 sequence is CASHYREYSPLHF. The CDR3 DNA reads as TGTGCCAGCCACTACAGGGAATATTCACCCCTCCACTTT.

The chain is built from TRBV29-1 and TRBJ2-2; D call uncertain. The germline V and J ends were trimmed by 3 bases and 0 bases, with 8 bases remaining between them. The CDR3 covers 14 residues. From germline, CDR1 is SQVTM and CDR2 ANQGSEA. CDR3 bases: TGCAGCGTTGAGAACATTGCGAACACCGGGGAGCTGTTTTTT. Translating gives CSVENIANTGELFF.

The chain carries TRBV28 and TRBJ2-7, with D hard to call. Germline V gives CDR1 MDHEN, CDR2 SYDVKM. CDR3 length: 14 residues. V lost 7 bases and J lost 6, with 19 bases in between. CDR3 amino acids: CASNIRRAGSEQYF. CDR3 coding DNA: TGTGCCAGCAATATAAGGAGAGCCGGGTCCGAGCAGTACTTC. Full variable domain (remainder filled in from reference TRBV28 and TRBJ2-7): DVKVTQSSRYLVKRTGEKVFLECVQDMDHENMFWYRQDPGLGLRLIYFSYDVKMKEKGDIPEGYSVSREKKERFSLILESASTNQTSMYLCASNIRRAGSEQYFGPGTRLTVT.

V is TRBV6-2 or TRBV6-3 and J is TRBJ2-1, with 11 bases identical to TRBD2. J was trimmed by 4 bases and V by 9 bases; bases with no gene match: 2. Germline loops: CDR1 MNHEY, CDR2 SVGEGT. This CDR3 region has 13 residues. DNA for the CDR3: TGTGCCAGTACTAGCGGGGGATACAATGAGCAGTTCTTC. Translating gives CASTSGGYNEQFF.

This clone was seen a few times. As DNA, the CDR3 is TGTGCCAGCAAGGAGGGGTTTAACTATGGCTACACCTTC. Translated: CASKEGFNYGYTF. V and J are TRBV6-1 and TRBJ1-2; D perhaps matches TRBD1 (5 bases). Deletions cut 7 bases from V and 1 base from J, with 10 bases between. The CDR3 contains 13 residues. Germline V gene sequence: CDR1 MNHNS, CDR2 SASEGT.